These 17 T cell receptor beta chains originate from one sample sequenced in a study of blood T cell repertoires in COVID-19. The data were produced by immunoSEQ multiplex PCR, yet TCRdb's version contains in-frame clones alone and is incomplete. The sample contains 120,000 or so clones, about 70% of which appear only once. The material sequenced was peripheral blood. The receptors stem from a man aged 60-69 years with acute or convalescent COVID-19.

The chain links TRBV4-1 to TRBJ2-7, with 8 positions matching TRBD1. The CDR3 consists of 15 residues. J was trimmed by 7 bases and V by 0 bases; bases with no gene match: 8. CDR1 MGHRA and CDR2 YSYEKL come from the germline V gene. This CDR3 is CASSQDWTGLREQYF. The CDR3, as DNA: TGCGCCAGCAGCCAAGATTGGACAGGGCTGAGGGAGCAGTACTTC.

The chain joins TRBV2 to TRBJ1-5; D is possibly TRBD1 (6 bases). The CDR3 runs 12 residues. Germline V gene sequence: CDR1 SNHLY, CDR2 FYNNEI. V shed 10 bases and J shed 11 bases, with 18 bases lying between them. The CDR3 DNA is TGTGCCACCGGACAGCACACAGAAACCCAGCATTTT. Its translation: CATGQHTETQHF.

The DNA of the CDR3 is TGTGCCAGCAGTGCTGGGACAGGGGCGGAAAAACTGTTTTTT. Its translation is CASSAGTGAEKLFF. The chain has TRBV25-1 and TRBJ1-4; 10 bases match TRBD1. J gave up 8 bases and V 4 bases, and 4 bases lay outside the gene matches. The CDR3 has 14 amino acids. Germline V gene sequence: CDR1 MGHDK, CDR2 SYGVNS. Supplemented by reference TRBV25-1 and TRBJ1-4, the full variable domain reads EADIYQTPRYLVIGTGKKITLECSQTMGHDKMYWYQQDPGMELHLIHYSYGVNSTEKGDLSSESTVSRIRTEHFPLTLESARPSHTSQYLCASSAGTGAEKLFFGSGTQLSVL.

The chain employs TRBV29-1 and TRBJ1-2; possibly TRBD1 for D (6 bases). This CDR3 contains 10 residues. Germline V gene data show CDR1 as SQVTM and CDR2 as ANQGSEA. Trimming removed 7 bases at V and 6 bases at J, with 9 bases between. The CDR3 is CSAGQHGYTF. The CDR3 DNA sequence: TGCAGCGCAGGACAGCATGGCTACACCTTC.

The chain has TRBV10-3 and TRBJ2-1, with 10 bases lining up with TRBD2. With 11 bases clipped from V and 0 bases from J, the junction kept 16 bases outside the gene matches. CDR1 is ENHRY and CDR2 is SYGVKD in the germline V gene. The length of the CDR3 is 18 residues. This CDR3 reads CAYAASGSRGGSYNEQFF. The CDR3 nucleotides read TGTGCCTACGCCGCTAGCGGGAGCCGGGGGGGCTCCTACAATGAGCAGTTCTTC.

This clone has a single count. The CDR3 DNA follows: TGTGCCAGCAGACAGTCGCCTAATGAAAAACTGTTTTTT. It encodes CASRQSPNEKLFF. The chain employs TRBV2 and TRBJ1-4; D is undetermined. There are 13 residues in the CDR3. Between the trimmed V and J ends, which lost 6 bases and 3 bases, there was a span of 8 bases. Germline V gives CDR1 SNHLY, CDR2 FYNNEI.

The chain recombines TRBV12-3 or TRBV12-4 with TRBJ1-2; D is possibly TRBD1 (6 bases). The length of the CDR3 is 11 residues. The V gene lost 8 bases and the J gene lost 2 bases, with 6 bases spanning the gap. The CDR3: CASQGNYGYTF. The CDR3 bases are TGTGCCAGCCAGGGGAACTATGGCTACACCTTC.

The V gene is TRBV6-1, the J gene TRBJ1-2; possible D gene TRBD1, 5 bases. This CDR3 comprises 14 residues. V was shortened by 2 bases and J by 6 bases, with 13 bases between the two germline ends. Germline loops: CDR1 MNHNS, CDR2 SASEGT. The CDR3 is CASSERGGTDGYTF. Written as DNA, the CDR3 is TGTGCCAGCAGTGAAAGAGGAGGGACTGATGGCTACACCTTC.

The genes are TRBV7-3 and TRBJ2-3; a possible D gene is TRBD2 (6 bases). Germline lookup yields CDR1 SGHTA and CDR2 FQGTGA. Trimming left V 1 base short and J 2 bases short, with 10 bases between. The CDR3 loop spans 15 amino acids. The CDR3 region is CASSLSPGDTDTQYF. The CDR3, as DNA: TGTGCCAGCAGCTTAAGCCCGGGGGACACAGATACGCAGTATTTT.

The rearrangement uses TRBV6-5 and TRBJ2-5; 8 nucleotides line up with TRBD1. The CDR3 runs 12 residues. Germline CDR1 reads MNHEY; CDR2 reads SVGAGI. The CDR3: CGADRVSETQYF. CDR3 sequence (DNA): TGTGGGGCGGACAGGGTTTCGGAGACCCAGTACTTC.

The sample holds a few counts of this clone. The V gene is TRBV5-6, the J gene TRBJ2-7, with D possibly TRBD1 on 7 matching bases. V was trimmed by 0 bases and J by 3 bases, leaving 13 bases between them. This CDR3 has 15 amino acids. In germline, CDR1 is SGHDT, CDR2 YYEEEE. The CDR3 DNA sequence: TGTGCCAGCAGCTTGGTGTCAGGGGGGCGCTACGAGCAGTACTTC. Translation gives CASSLVSGGRYEQYF.

The sample holds one count of this clone. Other DNA sequences in the same sample also yield this CDR3. The chain is built from TRBV27 and TRBJ1-2, with TRBD1 identical over 8 bases. The CDR3 extends over 13 amino acids. V trimming: 6 bases; J trimming: 4 bases; junction bases outside the gene matches: 4. The germline V gene encodes CDR1 MNHEY and CDR2 SMNVEV (reference sequence). This CDR3 is CASSLQGGYGYTF. The CDR3 DNA sequence: TGTGCCAGCAGCCTACAGGGGGGCTATGGCTACACCTTC.

Only a few counts were recorded for this clone. The chain carries TRBV24-1 and TRBJ2-1; D is possibly TRBD2 (5 bases). In germline, CDR1 is KGHDR, CDR2 SFDVKD. Trimming left V 9 bases short and J 7 bases short, with 9 bases between. This CDR3 comprises 11 residues. DNA for the CDR3: TGTGCCACCGCTCGGGGTAATGAGCAGTTCTTC. As protein: CATARGNEQFF.

This rearrangement joins TRBV5-1 to TRBJ1-1; 7 bases align to TRBD1. This CDR3 has 14 residues. The V gene end was trimmed by 3 bases and the J gene end by 4 bases; junction bases not matched to a gene: 6. From germline, CDR1 is SGHRS and CDR2 YFSETQ. The chain's CDR3 is CASSWDSDSTEAFF. For the CDR3, the DNA is TGCGCCAGCAGCTGGGACAGCGACAGCACTGAAGCTTTCTTT.

The chain couples TRBV27 to TRBJ1-2, with 7 bases matching TRBD1. The CDR3 length is 14 residues. Germline trimming cut 4 bases from V and 8 bases from J; bases unmatched to any gene: 10. From germline, CDR1 is MNHEY and CDR2 SMNVEV (reference sequence). CDR3 bases: TGTGCCAGCAGTTCGGCCGACAGGGCCCGCGGCTACACCTTC. It translates to CASSSADRARGYTF.

This sequence joins TRBV29-1 and TRBJ2-7; 10 positions agree with TRBD1. Germline values: CDR1 SQVTM, CDR2 ANQGSEA. The trim removed 7 bases at V and 4 bases at J, leaving 4 bases unmatched. The CDR3 sequence is 12 residues long. The CDR3 nucleotides are TGCAGCGCGTGGGACAGGGGTTACGAGCAGTACTTC. Translation gives CSAWDRGYEQYF.

Only one count was recorded for this clone. The chain joins TRBV15 to TRBJ1-1, with 9 bases fitting TRBD1. Per the germline V gene, CDR1 is LNHNV and CDR2 is YYDKDF (reference sequence). The CDR3 covers 17 residues. V was clipped by 3 bases and J by 3 bases; unmatched bases: 11. The DNA for the CDR3 is TGTGCCACCAGCAGGGGACAGGGAGGGCGATCGGACACTGAAGCTTTCTTT. Its translation is CATSRGQGGRSDTEAFF.